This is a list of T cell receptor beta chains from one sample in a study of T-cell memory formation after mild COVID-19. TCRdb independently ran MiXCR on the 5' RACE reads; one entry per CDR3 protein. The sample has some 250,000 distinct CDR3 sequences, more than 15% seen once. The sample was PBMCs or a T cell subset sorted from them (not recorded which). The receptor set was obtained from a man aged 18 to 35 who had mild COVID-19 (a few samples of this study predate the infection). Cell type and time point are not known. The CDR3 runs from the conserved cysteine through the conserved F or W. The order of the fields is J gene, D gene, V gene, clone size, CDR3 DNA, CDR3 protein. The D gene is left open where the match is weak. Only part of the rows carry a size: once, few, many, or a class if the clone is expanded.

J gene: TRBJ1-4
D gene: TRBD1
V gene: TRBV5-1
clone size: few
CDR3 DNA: TGCGCCAGCCAGAGATGGGGACAGGGGACGGAAAAACTGTTTTTT
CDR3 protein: CASQRWGQGTEKLFF

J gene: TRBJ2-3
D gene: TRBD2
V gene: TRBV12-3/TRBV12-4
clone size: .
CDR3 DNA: TGTGCCACTATGGGACTAGCGGTATTCACAGATACGCAGTATTTT
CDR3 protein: CATMGLAVFTDTQYF

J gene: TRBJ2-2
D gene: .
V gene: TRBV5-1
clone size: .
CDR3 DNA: TGCGCCAGCAGCTTGGATGCAGGGGCCGGGGAGCTGTTTTTT
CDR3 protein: CASSLDAGAGELFF

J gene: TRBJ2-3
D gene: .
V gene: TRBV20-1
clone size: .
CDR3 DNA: TGCAGTGCTAGCCTGCGGGGGCTTAGCACAGATACGCAGTATTTT
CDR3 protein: CSASLRGLSTDTQYF

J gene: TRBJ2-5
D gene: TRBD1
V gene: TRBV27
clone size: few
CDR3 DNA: TGTGCCAGCAGTTTATTTCGGACAGGGGTGATCGAGACCCAGTACTTC
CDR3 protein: CASSLFRTGVIETQYF

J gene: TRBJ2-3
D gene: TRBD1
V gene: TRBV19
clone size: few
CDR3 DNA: TGTGCCAGCGCAGGGGGCGGCACAGATACGCAGTATTTT
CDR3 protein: CASAGGGTDTQYF

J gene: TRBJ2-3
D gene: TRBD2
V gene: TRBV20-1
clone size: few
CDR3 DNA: TGCAGTGCTAGAGGGCGGGGGGGCCTTAGGCTCACAGATACGCAGTATTTT
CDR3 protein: CSARGRGGLRLTDTQYF

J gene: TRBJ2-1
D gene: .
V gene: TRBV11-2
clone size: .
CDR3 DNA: TGTGCCAGCAGCTTAGGGTACGGGGACAATGAGCAGTTCTTC
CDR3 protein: CASSLGYGDNEQFF

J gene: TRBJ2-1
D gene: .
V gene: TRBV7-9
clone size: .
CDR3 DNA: TGTGCCAGCAGCCCCTCAGCGGATGGTAAAGGGGCTTTC
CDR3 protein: CASSPSADGKGAF

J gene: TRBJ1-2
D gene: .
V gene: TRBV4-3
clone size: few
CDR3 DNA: TGCGCCAGCAGCCAAGAGGAAAGGGGCTATGGCTACACCTTC
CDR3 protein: CASSQEERGYGYTF

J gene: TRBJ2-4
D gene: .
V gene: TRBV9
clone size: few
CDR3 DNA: TGTGCCAGCAGCGAGGGCGGATCAGCCAAAAACATTCAGTACTTC
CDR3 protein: CASSEGGSAKNIQYF

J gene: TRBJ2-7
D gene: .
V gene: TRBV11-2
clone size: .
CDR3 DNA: TGTGCCAGCAGCCATAGCAGGGAGAGGGACTCCTACGAGCAGTACTTC
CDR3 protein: CASSHSRERDSYEQYF

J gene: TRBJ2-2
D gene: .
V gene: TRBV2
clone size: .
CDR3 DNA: TGTGCCAGCAGTCCTCCTGAGAGGACCCACACCGGGGAGCTGTTTTTT
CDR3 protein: CASSPPERTHTGELFF

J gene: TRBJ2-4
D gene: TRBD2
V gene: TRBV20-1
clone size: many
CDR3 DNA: TGCAGTGCGGCATCTCTAGCGGGGGGAAGTGGGACCAAAAACATTCAGTACTTC
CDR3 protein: CSAASLAGGSGTKNIQYF

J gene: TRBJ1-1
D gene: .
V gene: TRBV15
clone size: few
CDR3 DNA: TGTGCCACCAGCGTAAGGGGGACGCCGAACACTGAAGCTTTCTTT
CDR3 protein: CATSVRGTPNTEAFF

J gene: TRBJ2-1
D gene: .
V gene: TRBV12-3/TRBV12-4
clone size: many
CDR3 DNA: TGTGCCAGCAGTAACAATGAGCAGTTCTTC
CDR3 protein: CASSNNEQFF

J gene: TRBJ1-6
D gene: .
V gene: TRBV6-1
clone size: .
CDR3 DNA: TGTGCCAGCAGTGACACCGTGGGTCTGGGATCACCCCTCCACTTT
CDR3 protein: CASSDTVGLGSPLHF

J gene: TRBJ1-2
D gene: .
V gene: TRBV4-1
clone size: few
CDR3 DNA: TGCGCCAGCAGCCAATGGGGTGGCTACACCTTC
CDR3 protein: CASSQWGGYTF

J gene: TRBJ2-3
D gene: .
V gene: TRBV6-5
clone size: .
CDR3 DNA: TGTGCCAGCAGTTACACGGCCAGGCGCACAGATACGCAGTATTTT
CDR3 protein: CASSYTARRTDTQYF

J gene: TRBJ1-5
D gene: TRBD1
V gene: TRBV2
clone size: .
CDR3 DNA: TGTGCCAGCAGCGACAGGGAAAATCAGCCCCAGCATTTT
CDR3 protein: CASSDRENQPQHF